This TCR beta chain was profiled in a study of T cell changes during pregnancy in multiple sclerosis. V dropped 0 bases and J dropped 6 bases, with 12 bases sitting between them. There are 15 residues in the CDR3. Sequenced by immunoSEQ multiplex PCR; TCRdb stores in-frame clones only, minus some. There are tens of thousands of clones in the sample; more than 80% occur only once, and 1.2% lies in the top ten. The chain carries TRBV23-1 and TRBJ2-4; no definite D call. TRBV23-1 is treated as an ORF (open reading frame) with a function not yet certain. The TCR comes from a female donor with multiple sclerosis, enrolled in a pregnancy study. Here the sequenced sample was peripheral blood, taken in the third trimester of pregnancy. The CDR3 is CASSQSSVPGNIQYF. Here the CDR3 DNA reads TGCGCCAGCAGTCAATCATCGGTCCCCGGAAACATTCAGTACTTC.